The 20 T cell receptor beta chains presented below share a single source sample, sequenced in a study of identical twins listed by TCRdb under 2016. The library was generated by 5' RACE. For sequencing, an Illumina HiSeq 2000 was employed. The public reads were reanalyzed by TCRdb: fastp trimming at Q25, MiXCR alignment, in-frame beta chains only. Rows with one shared CDR3 protein collapse into an entry with the most common genes and DNA. The sample table holds over 200,000 distinct CDR3 sequences, of which 5% to 7% were seen once. The top ten constitute approximately 14% of the sample. This same sample was also part of a study on T cells expressing NK-cell markers.

The sample comprised CD8+ T cells sorted from blood. These receptors all stem from a woman aged 18-29 years in good health.

The chain recombines TRBV6-1 with TRBJ2-7, with D uncertain. Trimming left V 3 bases short and J 6 bases short, with 24 bases between. The CDR3 length is 17 residues. CDR1 and CDR2 from the germline V gene are MNHNS and SASEGT. Here the CDR3 reads CASSEGIYRVPLGEQYF. In DNA, the CDR3 is TGTGCCAGCAGTGAGGGGATCTACCGGGTCCCTCTGGGCGAGCAGTACTTC.

This chain joins TRBV11-2 and TRBJ2-2, with 7 bases fitting TRBD2. V shed 0 bases and J 0 bases; nucleotides not matched to a gene: 16. Germline V lookup: CDR1 SGHAT, CDR2 FQNNGV. The CDR3 contains 21 residues. The CDR3 nucleotides are TGTGCCAGCAGCTTAGATGTTTACAGCGGGGAGGCTGGGGCGAACACCGGGGAGCTGTTTTTT. It specifies CASSLDVYSGEAGANTGELFF.

This clonotype has just a few counts. This rearrangement joins TRBV4-3 to TRBJ2-7; possibly TRBD1 for D (7 bases). V lost 1 base, J lost 0 bases, and 13 bases lay in between. The CDR3 runs 16 residues. From germline, CDR1 is LGHNA and CDR2 YSLEER. The CDR3 protein is CASSQAGGGNSYEQYF. The CDR3 DNA reads TGCGCCAGCAGCCAAGCAGGAGGGGGCAACTCCTACGAGCAGTACTTC.

The sample holds a few counts of this clonotype. The V and J genes are TRBV6-2 or TRBV6-3 and TRBJ2-1; 9 nucleotides align to TRBD1. The J segment lost 5 bases and the V segment lost 9 bases, leaving 11 bases of the junction unmatched. CDR1 is MNHEY and CDR2 is SVGEGT in the germline V gene. This CDR3 region has 15 residues. The CDR3 nucleotides are TGTGCCAGTACCGCAGGGGACAGGGAAGACAATGAGCAGTTCTTC. This codes for CASTAGDREDNEQFF.

This clonotype was seen many times. This chain joins TRBV14 and TRBJ2-1, with 10 bases identical to TRBD2. Trimming at V came to 4 bases and at J to 5 bases, leaving 8 bases not matched to a gene. The CDR3 has 16 residues. CDR1 and CDR2 (germline): SGHDN, FVKESK. CDR3 coding DNA: TGTGCCAGCAGCCGAACCGGGACTAGCGTGGACAATGAGCAGTTCTTC. As protein: CASSRTGTSVDNEQFF.

The table lists this clonotype with a few counts. The chain joins TRBV4-3 to TRBJ2-1; 7 bases fit TRBD2. The CDR3 runs 15 residues. The V and J ends lost 1 base and 4 bases, in that order; junction bases with no gene match: 4. CDR1 is LGHNA, CDR2 YSLEER, per germline. Here the CDR3 reads CASSQGLADYNEQFF. Here the CDR3 DNA reads TGCGCCAGCAGCCAAGGACTAGCAGATTACAATGAGCAGTTCTTC.

This clonotype was counted ten times or more. The rearrangement links TRBV29-1 to TRBJ1-1; D ambiguous. V shed 6 bases and J shed 2 bases, with 19 bases lying between them. CDR1 SQVTM and CDR2 ANQGSEA come from the germline V gene. There are 15 residues in the CDR3. The CDR3 nucleotides are TGCAGCGTCCAAGGTGGAACAGCCCTTAACACTGAAGCTTTCTTT. This gives the protein CSVQGGTALNTEAFF. The complete variable domain, with remaining parts taken from reference TRBV29-1 and TRBJ1-1, reads SAVISQKPSRDICQRGTSLTIQCQVDSQVTMMFWYRQQPGQSLTLIATANQGSEATYESGFVIDKFPISRPNLTFSTLTVSNMSPEDSSIYLCSVQGGTALNTEAFFGQGTRLTVV.

This chain connects TRBV14 to TRBJ1-2, with a tentative D call TRBD1 (5 bases). Germline assignment: CDR1 SGHDN and CDR2 FVKESK. V was clipped by 5 bases and J by 0 bases, with 10 bases between them. The CDR3 extends over 14 amino acids. Written as DNA, the CDR3 is TGTGCCAGCAGCACCCCAGGGACTAACTATGGCTACACCTTC. Translated: CASSTPGTNYGYTF.

The gene calls are TRBV10-3 and TRBJ2-1; TRBD2 matches 11 bases. V dropped 5 bases and J dropped 2; count of bases not matched to a gene: 2. Germline V CDR1 and CDR2: ENHRY, SYGVKD. The length of the CDR3 is 15 residues. CDR3 in amino acids: CAISLTSGTYNEQFF. DNA for the CDR3: TGTGCCATCAGTCTGACTAGCGGGACCTACAATGAGCAGTTCTTC.

This clonotype was counted many times. This chain joins TRBV12-3 or TRBV12-4 and TRBJ1-3, with a weak D call TRBD1 (5 bases). The V end lost 3 bases, the J end lost 4 bases, and 10 bases lay between the germline ends. This CDR3 spans 14 amino acids. Written as DNA, the CDR3 is TGTGCCAGCAGTTTTGGGGGAACAGGAAACACCATATATTTT. Translating it yields CASSFGGTGNTIYF.

This clonotype was seen a handful of times. The chain joins TRBV2 to TRBJ2-5, with 9 bases identical to TRBD2. The ends lost 6 bases at V and 3 bases at J; junction bases unmatched: 20. This CDR3 region has 19 residues. Germline lookup yields CDR1 SNHLY and CDR2 FYNNEI. The CDR3 bases are TGTGCCAGCAGCCGAACCGCGGGGCGGGAGGGAGAGAGAAAAGAGACCCAGTACTTC. Its protein product is CASSRTAGREGERKETQYF.

The chain joins TRBV6-1 to TRBJ1-1; tentative D call: TRBD1 (5 bases). Trimming took off 6 bases at V and 3 bases at J, with 14 bases between the two ends. Germline CDR1 is MNHNS and CDR2 is SASEGT. This CDR3 region has 14 residues. The CDR3 spells CASRDQGPDTEAFF. CDR3 coding DNA: TGTGCCAGCAGAGACCAGGGACCGGACACTGAAGCTTTCTTT.

The chain uses TRBV15 and TRBJ1-1; D is uncertain. Germline-derived CDR1 and CDR2 are LNHNV and YYDKDF (reference sequence). V dropped 5 bases and J dropped 1 base, with 5 bases sitting between them. The CDR3 has 12 amino acids. CDR3 in amino acids: CATSVGNTEAFF. CDR3 DNA sequence: TGTGCCACCAGCGTGGGGAACACTGAAGCTTTCTTT.

This clonotype appeared many times. The V and J genes are TRBV29-1 and TRBJ2-3, with D possibly being TRBD1 or TRBD2 (5 bases each). Trimming took 7 bases from V and 2 from J, leaving 13 bases between them. Germline assignment: CDR1 SQVTM and CDR2 ANQGSEA. This CDR3 spans 13 amino acids. CDR3 residues: CSGTGADTDTQYF. As DNA, the CDR3 is TGCAGCGGGACCGGGGCCGACACAGATACGCAGTATTTT.

This clonotype was seen only a few times. The V gene is TRBV9, the J gene TRBJ2-7, with a weak D call TRBD2 (6 bases). CDR1 and CDR2 from the germline V gene are SGDLS and YYNGEE. V gave up 4 bases and J gave up 9 bases, with 20 bases separating them. The CDR3 spans 14 residues. CDR3 amino acids: CASSPPTSQRVQYF. The CDR3 bases are TGTGCCAGCAGCCCCCCGACTAGTCAAAGGGTGCAGTACTTC.

This clonotype came up many times. V usage is TRBV27 and J usage is TRBJ2-7; 7 positions agree with TRBD2. The CDR3 is made up of 15 amino acids. Germline loops: CDR1 MNHEY, CDR2 SMNVEV (reference sequence). The trim removed 4 bases at V and 0 bases at J, leaving 6 bases unmatched. CDR3 sequence reads: CASSYAGGFSYEQYF. CDR3 bases: TGTGCCAGCAGTTATGCCGGGGGGTTCTCCTACGAGCAGTACTTC.

This clonotype has just a few counts. V usage is TRBV7-9 and J usage is TRBJ2-7, with 8 bases that match TRBD1. The junction had 9 bases not matched to a gene; V was cut back by 8 bases and J by 6 bases. Germline CDR1 and CDR2: SEHNR and FQNEAQ (reference sequence). The CDR3 totals 13 residues. The CDR3: CASRNPTGVEQYF. The CDR3 coding sequence is TGTGCCAGCCGAAATCCGACAGGGGTCGAGCAGTACTTC.

There are a few counts of this clonotype. The chain has TRBV2 and TRBJ2-7; D is perhaps TRBD2 (7 bases). Germline V gene lookup returns CDR1 SNHLY and CDR2 FYNNEI. V was trimmed by 7 bases and J by 1 base, leaving 17 bases between them. The CDR3 spans 15 residues. The CDR3 DNA reads TGTGCCAGCAAAAGGAGGGGGAGGGGTTCCTACGAGCAGTACTTC. Translation gives CASKRRGRGSYEQYF.

This clonotype has just a few counts. The genes are TRBV6-1 and TRBJ2-3; the D gene is possibly TRBD1 (5 bases). The germline CDR1 and CDR2 sequences are MNHNS and SASEGT. This CDR3 is built from 13 residues. V lost 6 bases and J lost 6, with 13 bases in between. The CDR3 DNA sequence: TGTGCCAGCAGCCCTCCTAGGGGCGATACGCAGTATTTT. This sequence encodes CASSPPRGDTQYF.

This clonotype came up a few times. The rearrangement uses TRBV11-3 and TRBJ1-1; D not resolved. This CDR3 is built from 16 residues. From germline, CDR1 is SGHNT and CDR2 YENEEA. V was cut by 4 bases and J by 1 base, with 16 bases left in between. DNA for the CDR3: TGTGCCAGCAGCTCAGACGGAGAACCCGCGAACACTGAAGCTTTCTTT. Translation: CASSSDGEPANTEAFF.